This entry lists 2 T cell receptor beta chains sequenced from one sample in a study of metastatic and nonmetastatic thyroid tumors. TCRdb re-processed the PCR reads through MiXCR. The table includes under 20,000 clones, roughly 25% detected once. No treatment of any kind had been given to any patient before thyroid surgery. Sequencing was carried out using blood. The receptors were sampled from a male donor with papillary thyroid cancer or a benign thyroid nodule (not recorded which). Some clones in this sample may be carry-over from other donors' samples.

V is TRBV11-2 and J is TRBJ1-3; D is ambiguous. Germline V CDR1 and CDR2: SGHAT, FQNNGV. V shed 4 bases and J shed 0 bases, with 13 bases lying between them. The length of the CDR3 is 16 residues. The CDR3 nucleotides are TGTGCCAGCAGCTCGAGGACGGCTTTCTCTGGAAACACCATATATTTT. Its translation is CASSSRTAFSGNTIYF.

This clone occurred many times. CDR3 DNA: TGCGCCAGCAGTTTAGGGGGGAATGAGCAGTTCTTC. Its translation: CASSLGGNEQFF. The chain combines TRBV5-1 with TRBJ2-1; either TRBD1 or TRBD2 may supply D (6 bases each). CDR1 is SGHRS and CDR2 is YFSETQ in the germline V gene. Trimming removed 5 bases at V and 7 bases at J, with 10 bases between. The CDR3 is 12 amino acids.